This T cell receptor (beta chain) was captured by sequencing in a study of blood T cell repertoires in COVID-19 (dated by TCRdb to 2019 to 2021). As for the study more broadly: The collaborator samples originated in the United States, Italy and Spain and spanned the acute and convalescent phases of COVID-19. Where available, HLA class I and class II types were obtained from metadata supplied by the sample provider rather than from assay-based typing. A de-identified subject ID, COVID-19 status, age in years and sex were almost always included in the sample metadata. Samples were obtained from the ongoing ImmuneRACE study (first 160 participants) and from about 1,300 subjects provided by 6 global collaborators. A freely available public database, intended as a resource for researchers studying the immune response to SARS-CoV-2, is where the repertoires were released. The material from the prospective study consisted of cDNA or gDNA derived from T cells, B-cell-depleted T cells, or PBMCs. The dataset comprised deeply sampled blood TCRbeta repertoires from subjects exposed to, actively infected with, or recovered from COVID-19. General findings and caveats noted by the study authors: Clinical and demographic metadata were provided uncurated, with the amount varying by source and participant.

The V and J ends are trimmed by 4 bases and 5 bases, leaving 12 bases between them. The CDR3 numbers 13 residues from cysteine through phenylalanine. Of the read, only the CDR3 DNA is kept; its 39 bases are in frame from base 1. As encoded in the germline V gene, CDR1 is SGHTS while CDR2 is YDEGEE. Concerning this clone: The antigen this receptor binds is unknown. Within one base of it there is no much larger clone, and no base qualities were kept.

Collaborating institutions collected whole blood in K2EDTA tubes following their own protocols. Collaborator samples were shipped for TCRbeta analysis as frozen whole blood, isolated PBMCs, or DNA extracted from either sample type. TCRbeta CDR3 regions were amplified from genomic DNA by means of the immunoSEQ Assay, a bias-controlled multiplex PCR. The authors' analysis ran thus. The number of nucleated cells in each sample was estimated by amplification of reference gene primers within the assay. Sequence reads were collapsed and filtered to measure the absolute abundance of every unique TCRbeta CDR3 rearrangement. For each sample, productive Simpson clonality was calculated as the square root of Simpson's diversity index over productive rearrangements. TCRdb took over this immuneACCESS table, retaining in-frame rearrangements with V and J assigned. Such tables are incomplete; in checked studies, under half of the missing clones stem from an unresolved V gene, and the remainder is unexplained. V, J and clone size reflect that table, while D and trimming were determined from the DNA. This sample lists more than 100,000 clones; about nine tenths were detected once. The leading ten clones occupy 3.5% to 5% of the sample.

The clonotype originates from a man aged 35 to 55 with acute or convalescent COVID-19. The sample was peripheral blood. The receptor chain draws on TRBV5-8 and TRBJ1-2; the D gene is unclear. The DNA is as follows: TGTGCCAGCAGCACCTTACAAAGATATGGCTACACCTTC. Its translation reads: CASSTLQRYGYTF. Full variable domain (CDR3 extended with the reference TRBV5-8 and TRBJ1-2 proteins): EAGVTQSPTHLIKTRGQQATLRCSPISGHTSVYWYQQALGLGLQFLLWYDEGEERNRGNFPPRFSGRQFPNYSSELNVNALELEDSALYLCASSTLQRYGYTFGSGTRLTVV.